The subject of this entry is one T cell receptor beta chain. The sample holds many counts of this clonotype. Its antigen target is currently unknown. Base qualities were left out, and no much larger clone turns up one base away. The time point label, as the study defines it: newly diagnosed GD, antithyroid drugs for less than 3 months. For both TCR sequencing and RNA sequencing, RNA was extracted from PBMCs using TRIzol. The diagnosis of Graves' disease followed American Thyroid Association guidelines. Recruitment of patients was carried out at an endocrinology department in Xi'an, China. Each patient gave about 9.1 milliliters of peripheral blood, collected in an EDTA anticoagulant tube. Ficoll Paque Plus density gradient separation was used to isolate PBMCs, and no further T cell sorting was done. An Agilent 2100 Bioanalyzer and agarose gel were used to check RNA quality, and a NanoDrop 2000 was used to measure RNA concentration.

Receptors were amplified or captured by multiplex PCR. TCRdb lists the instrument as Illumina HiSeq 4000. CDR3 regions were amplified by Arm-PCR with iRepertoire HTBI primers to construct TCR beta libraries. Gel purification was performed on PCR products prior to sequencing. From the authors' description of their analysis: A total of roughly 65 TRBV and 14 TRBJ segments were identified across samples and were used for gene usage analysis of CDR3 amino acid clonotypes. COPE and FqMerger were used to merge the filtered high-quality paired reads into contigs. BLAST was used to align contigs to IMGT TRBV, TRBD and TRBJ reference genes, with CDR3 defined following IMGT. Clonotypes above 0.1% frequency were classified as highly expanded clones. Shannon entropy served as the measure of repertoire diversity, while the Gini coefficient captured V-J evenness. Clonotypes shared by more than one individual were considered public. In-frame beta chains were kept once TCRdb had trimmed the public reads at Q25 with fastp and called clones with MiXCR. Rows with a matching CDR3 protein are joined into one entry that keeps the most common DNA and genes. These V and J calls are TCRdb output, not the study's own analysis. The sample contains 360,000 or so distinct CDR3 sequences, roughly 17% of them found a single time. The ten largest clones take up around 20% of the sample.

The data were taken from a study of regulatory T cells in long-lasting Graves disease (dated by TCRdb to about 2021). In terms of the full investigation: Patients with newly diagnosed Graves' disease had been on antithyroid drugs for under 3 months. This study used TCR sequencing and RNA sequencing of peripheral blood to compare persistent Graves' disease patients against newly diagnosed Graves' disease patients. The study took place in China and was registered as a clinical trial. A total of some 33 samples were covered by TCR sequencing, comprising approximately 13 persistent and some 20 newly diagnosed Graves' disease patients. General study outcomes and caveats: Only the TCR beta chain was sequenced and analyzed. Lower TCR Shannon entropy and fewer highly expanded clones were observed in persistent Graves' disease patients than in newly diagnosed patients, which suggested clonal expansion. Patients with persistent disease shared more public clonotypes (over 2,500) than newly diagnosed patients did (around 1,000). Because the primary lesion, thyroid tissue, could not be accessed, the study looked at peripheral blood alone. Preferential use of TRBV28, TRBJ1-2 and TRBJ2-5 was observed in persistent disease, whereas TRBV20-1 and TRBJ2-1 were favored in newly diagnosed disease. As a limitation, the authors acknowledged that the small sample size may reduce accuracy.

The germline V gene provides CDR1 ENHRY and CDR2 SYGVKD. The germline V end is reduced by 3 bases and the J end by 0 bases; junction bases left unmatched: 5. The CDR3 spans 15 residues, from the cysteine through the phenylalanine. Only CDR3 DNA remains: 45 bases, in frame from the first base. These data were also filed under a second study, of T cells in Graves' hyperthyroidism and ophthalmopathy. The second paper further reports: Stable Graves' hyperthyroidism was defined as the absence of progression to ophthalmopathy over 18 months of follow-up. Hyperthyroidism patients were newly diagnosed, with disease duration under 2 months, and aged 18 to 65 years. The study excluded patients with uncontrolled infections, other autoimmune diseases, pregnancy or lactation. Diagnoses were established on the basis of clinical symptoms, serum thyroxine and TRAb, thyroid ultrasound, and orbital computed tomography. For the first round of RT-PCR on the TCR CDR3, the HTBI primer set was used together with the Qiagen OneStep RT-PCR kit. Blood samples also contained most of the expanded thyroid clonotypes (frequency above 0.001), which suggests that blood repertoires may reflect thyroid immune responses. A model built on a 13 V-J signature distinguished ophthalmopathy from stable hyperthyroidism, reaching about 89% sensitivity and 81.08% specificity in cross-validation and 80%/75% in testing. In validation, the model predicted progression to ophthalmopathy a median of approximately 6.3 months before onset, with roughly 71% sensitivity and 72.22% specificity. To identify TCR V-J signatures that set the groups apart, the researchers used a discovery cohort of more than 95 patients, made up of fewer than 50 with Graves' ophthalmopathy and about 55 with stable Graves' hyperthyroidism. An independent validation cohort of fewer than 20 hyperthyroidism patients and some 15 patients who later progressed to ophthalmopathy tested prospective prediction of ophthalmopathy. The 85 to 100 discovery patients were randomly split 7:3 into training and test sets. In addition, the study compared T-cell repertoires in thyroid tissue and in blood from several Graves' hyperthyroidism patients. Following sampling, methimazole starting at 30 mg daily was given to hyperthyroidism patients, and high-dose intravenous methylprednisolone was given to ophthalmopathy patients. Libraries were constructed in a second round of multiplex PCR, after which size selection and purification were carried out. Paired-end sequencing of the libraries was performed with 100 bp reads on an Illumina HiSeq2000. SOAPnuke was used to process the raw data, throwing out any read that contained adapters or uncalled bases, had a mean Phred below 15, or lacked an exact constant-primer or identifier match. High-quality paired reads were merged with COPE v1.2.5, and unique nucleotide sequences were defined as clonotypes. Clonotypes were aligned to IMGT TRBV, TRBD and TRBJ reference segments using MiTCR v1.1. Analysis was restricted to V-J combinations with a frequency above 0.0001, which covered over 98% of repertoires. The TCS score was defined as the ratio of F50 (clonal expansion) to E x V (chaos), calculated using BLOSUM62-based TCRdist between CDR3 peptides within each V-J. Welch's t-statistics and random forest reduced roughly 540 V-J features to roughly 13, which were used in a naive Bayes classifier (R e1071). No statistical method was used to set the sample size in advance, and investigators knew the group allocation. According to the paper, TCR Vbeta CDR3 sequencing was carried out on over 130 peripheral blood samples, which came from more than 40 ophthalmopathy, some 73 hyperthyroidism and roughly 17 progressor patients.

Recombination joined TRBV10-3 with TRBJ2-7, and TRBD2 aligns with 7 junction nucleotides. The sample here was peripheral blood mononuclear cells (PBMCs), taken at new diagnosis, from a patient treated with antithyroid drugs. The origin of this receptor is a woman between 18 and 30 years old with Graves disease. Donor details come from another sample of the same person, matched by shared clones. CDR3 region: CAISDSGQGSYEQYF. Read as DNA, the sequence is TGTGCCATCAGTGATAGCGGGCAGGGCTCCTACGAGCAGTACTTC.